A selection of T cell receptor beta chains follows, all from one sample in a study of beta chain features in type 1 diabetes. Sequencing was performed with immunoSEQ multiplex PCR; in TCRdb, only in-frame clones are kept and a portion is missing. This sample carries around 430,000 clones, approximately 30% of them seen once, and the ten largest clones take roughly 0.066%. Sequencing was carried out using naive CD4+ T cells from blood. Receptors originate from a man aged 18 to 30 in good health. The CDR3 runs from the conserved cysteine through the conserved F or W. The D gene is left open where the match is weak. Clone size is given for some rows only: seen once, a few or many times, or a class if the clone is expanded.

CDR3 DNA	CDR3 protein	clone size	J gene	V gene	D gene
TGCAGCGTTGGGGCGGCGAGGGAGCAGTACTTC	CSVGAAREQYF	NA	TRBJ2-7	TRBV29-1	NA
TGTGCCAGCAGTTTATCTTCGGGACGGGACTATGGCTACACCTTC	CASSLSSGRDYGYTF	NA	TRBJ1-2	TRBV27	NA
TGTGCCAGCAGCTTAGAACTAGCGGATCCTGGAGATACGCAGTATTTT	CASSLELADPGDTQYF	NA	TRBJ2-3	TRBV11-3	TRBD2
TGCGCCAGCACCCCGGGAGCCACAGATACGCAGTATTTT	CASTPGATDTQYF	NA	TRBJ2-3	TRBV5-1	NA
TGTGCCACCGCGACAGCCCTCCCAGATACGCAGTATTTT	CATATALPDTQYF	NA	TRBJ2-3	TRBV27	NA
TGTGCCAGCAGCCCCTGGACAGGGCGGGAGACCCAGTACTTC	CASSPWTGRETQYF	few	TRBJ2-5	TRBV9	TRBD1
TGCGCCAGCAGCTTGGGGACCGGAGAGACCCAGTACTTC	CASSLGTGETQYF	few	TRBJ2-5	TRBV5-1	NA
TGCGCCAGCAGCTACGGACAGGATAGCTCCTACAATGAGCAGTTCTTC	CASSYGQDSSYNEQFF	NA	TRBJ2-1	TRBV5-1	TRBD1
TGCGCCAGCAGCCAAGATACCGGGCCAGGGGATCAGCCCCAGCATTTT	CASSQDTGPGDQPQHF	few	TRBJ1-5	TRBV4-1	NA
TGTGCCACCGACAGCATGAACACTGAAGCTTTCTTT	CATDSMNTEAFF	once	TRBJ1-1	TRBV28	NA
TGTGCCAGCAGCTGGGCTCCCGGTCAGCCCCAGCATTTT	CASSWAPGQPQHF	NA	TRBJ1-5	TRBV7-9	NA
TGTGCCAGCAGCTTCAGGGGGCGGACTGAAGCTTTCTTT	CASSFRGRTEAFF	NA	TRBJ1-1	TRBV11-2	TRBD1
TGTGCCACCTCTCTTGGGGCCTACGAGCAGTACTTC	CATSLGAYEQYF	NA	TRBJ2-7	TRBV28	NA
TGCGCCAGCAGCTTGTGGGGTTACGAGCAGTACTTC	CASSLWGYEQYF	NA	TRBJ2-7	TRBV5-1	NA
TGTGCCAGCAGTTACGGTGAAGCTTTCTTT	CASSYGEAFF	NA	TRBJ1-1	TRBV6-6	NA
TGTGCCAGCAGCGTAGACGGGAGTTCTACCGGGGAGCTGTTTTTT	CASSVDGSSTGELFF	few	TRBJ2-2	TRBV9	NA
TGTGCCAGCAGCATTTTAGCGGGAGTAACCTACGAGCAGTACTTC	CASSILAGVTYEQYF	NA	TRBJ2-7	TRBV7-9	TRBD2
TGTGCCAGCGACAGGGGCTGGCAAGAGACCCAGTACTTC	CASDRGWQETQYF	NA	TRBJ2-5	TRBV2	TRBD1